What follows is one TCR beta chain and its context. The record originates from a study of human T cells and chemical hapten exposure. TCRdb used MiXCR to reprocess the RACE reads, holding one entry per CDR3 protein. This table holds roughly 45,000 distinct CDR3 sequences, approximately 9.1% found once. Time point in this sample: patch test 1, 2 weeks after DPC sensitization. Treatment in this sample: therapeutic diphenylcyclopropenone sensitization with weekly scalp DPC. The specimen comprised whole blood, sampled in connection with sensitization to the hapten diphenylcyclopropenone (DPC). This sequence originates from a woman aged 45 to 65 with alopecia areata. Some clones in this sample may be carry-over from other donors' samples.

CDR3: CASGLRQEETQYF. Written as DNA, the CDR3 is TGTGCCTCCGGCCTCCGACAGGAAGAGACCCAGTACTTC. The genes are TRBV28 and TRBJ2-5, with D possibly matching TRBD1 (6 bases). CDR3 length equals 13 residues. V shed 11 bases and J shed 3 bases, with 16 bases lying between them. Germline loops: CDR1 MDHEN, CDR2 SYDVKM.